The clone carrying this T cell receptor (beta chain) has a handful of counts. Its antigen is not identified. The data were taken from a study of T-cell reconstitution after alpha-beta-depleted transplantation in children. The CDR3 sequence is 13 residues long. CDR1 and CDR2 (germline): MNHEY, SMNVEV (reference sequence). V was pared by 8 bases and J by 0 bases, with 10 bases between. Preparation of the TCRbeta library was carried out with unique molecular identifiers. TCRdb reprocessed the PCR reads with MiXCR, giving one entry per CDR3 protein. The table includes 97,000 or so distinct CDR3 sequences, approximately 8% detected once. Study-wide points: Elevated TCRbeta diversity at day 60 was traced, in some patients, to surviving recipient T cells and thymic progenitors.

Sequencing was performed on PBMCs, taken before TCRalphabeta/CD19-depleted stem cell transplant. The sequence was obtained from a boy aged 2 to 10 with acute lymphoblastic leukemia, due to receive a stem cell transplant. This chain uses TRBV27 with TRBJ1-1; D might be TRBD1 (5 bases). Here the CDR3 DNA reads TGTGCCAGCGGGGGATTCATGAACACTGAAGCTTTCTTT. Translated: CASGGFMNTEAFF.